This TCR beta chain appears in the sequencing data of a study of T cell repertoires in cytomegalovirus infection. This clonotype was seen many times. Its antigen is as yet unknown. The CDR3 contains 16 residues. Germline CDR1 SGHTA, CDR2 FQGNSA. V shed 5 bases, J shed 1 base, and the junction held 10 bases outside the gene matches. One entry per CDR3 protein, called by TCRdb with MiXCR from the reads. The sample holds about a million distinct CDR3 sequences, roughly 30% seen once. This clonotype originated in a human donor in good health (CMV status not recorded). Some clones in this sample may be carry-over from other donors' samples. Here the sequenced sample was cultured CD8+ T cells from PBMCs, taken from culture after CMV antigen stimulation. The chain links TRBV7-2 to TRBJ2-7; 8 bases agree with TRBD1. CDR3 protein: CASSGRTGGTSYEQYF. DNA of the CDR3: TGTGCCAGCAGCGGACGTACAGGGGGTACATCCTACGAGCAGTACTTC. The full variable domain, its missing parts supplied by reference TRBV7-2 and TRBJ2-7, is GAGVSQSPSNKVTEKGKDVELRCDPISGHTALYWYRQSLGQGLEFLIYFQGNSAPDKSGLPSDRFSAERTGGSVSTLTIQRTQQEDSAVYLCASSGRTGGTSYEQYFGPGTRLTVT.